These 10 T cell receptor beta chains share one sample of origin, sequenced in a study. TCRdb re-called the 5' RACE reads through MiXCR, storing one row per CDR3 protein. The profile covers thousands of distinct CDR3 sequences, with less than 55% appearing a single time and 6.4% taken by the ten largest. Tregs were sorted as CD4+CD25+CD127-/low cells. Sample: Tregs sorted from a lymph node. The receptors here all came from a female donor with breast cancer.

This clonotype appeared a single time. The chain uses TRBV5-1 and TRBJ1-1; D gene unclear. Trimming removed 4 bases at V and 4 bases at J, with 8 bases between. The CDR3 loop spans 12 amino acids. From germline, CDR1 is SGHRS and CDR2 YFSETQ. CDR3 amino acids: CASSTQSTEAFF. CDR3 coding DNA: TGCGCCAGCAGCACACAGAGCACTGAAGCTTTCTTT.

This chain connects TRBV5-1 to TRBJ2-1; D might be TRBD1 or TRBD2, each matching 5 bases. CDR3 length: 13 amino acids. Trimming took off 4 bases at V and 8 bases at J, with 13 bases between the two ends. CDR1 SGHRS and CDR2 YFSETQ come from the germline V gene. The CDR3 nucleotides read TGCGCCAGCAGCAGAAACCGGGACGATGAGCAGTTCTTC. Translating it yields CASSRNRDDEQFF.

This rearrangement joins TRBV5-1 to TRBJ1-1; D is ambiguous. The CDR3 has 14 residues. V dropped 0 bases and J dropped 5 bases, with 11 bases sitting between them. The germline CDR1 and CDR2 sequences are SGHRS and YFSETQ. CDR3 region: CASSLERGRTEAFF. The CDR3 DNA reads as TGCGCCAGCAGCTTGGAGCGGGGTCGGACTGAAGCTTTCTTT.

This chain joins TRBV7-3 and TRBJ1-5; 9 bases agree with TRBD1. V dropped 0 bases and J dropped 7; count of bases not matched to a gene: 16. In germline, CDR1 is SGHTA, CDR2 FQGTGA. The CDR3 has 19 amino acids. The CDR3: CASSLTGGVQHTGGQPQHF. The CDR3 DNA reads TGTGCCAGCAGCTTAACCGGGGGGGTTCAACACACAGGGGGCCAGCCCCAGCATTTT.

The rearrangement links TRBV20-1 to TRBJ2-1, with 11 bases identical to TRBD2. CDR1 is DFQATT and CDR2 is SNEGSKA in the germline V gene (reference sequence). The V and J ends lost 1 base and 8 bases, in that order; junction bases with no gene match: 10. CDR3 length: 16 amino acids. Here the CDR3 reads CSARGSGRASFYEQFF. The CDR3 region has the DNA TGCAGTGCTAGAGGTAGCGGGAGGGCCTCTTTCTATGAGCAGTTCTTC.

A few counts support this clonotype. The V call is TRBV7-6, the J call TRBJ2-1; 9 bases agree with TRBD1. CDR3 length: 16 amino acids. The germline CDR1 and CDR2 sequences are SGHVS and FNYEAQ. V shed 2 bases and J 6 bases; nucleotides not matched to a gene: 8. Here the CDR3 reads CASSLPTGGASNEQFF. The DNA for the CDR3 is TGTGCCAGCAGCTTACCCACAGGGGGCGCTTCCAATGAGCAGTTCTTC.

The chain couples TRBV12-3 or TRBV12-4 to TRBJ2-7; TRBD2 matches at 9 bases. The CDR3 has 14 residues. Germline trimming cut 6 bases from V and 4 bases from J; bases unmatched to any gene: 7. CDR3 sequence: CASRVAGVGYEQYF. Written as DNA, the CDR3 is TGTGCCAGCAGGGTAGCGGGAGTCGGATACGAGCAGTACTTC.

The V gene is TRBV5-1, the J gene TRBJ2-3; D unresolved. V was trimmed by 0 bases and J by 0 bases, leaving 8 bases between them. Looked up from germline, CDR1 is SGHRS and CDR2 is YFSETQ. The CDR3 length is 15 residues. Here the CDR3 DNA reads TGCGCCAGCAGCTTGGATTATACTAGCACAGATACGCAGTATTTT. Protein sequence: CASSLDYTSTDTQYF.

In this sample, this clonotype turned up a few times. The V call is TRBV5-1, the J call TRBJ2-7; D remains ambiguous. CDR1 is SGHRS and CDR2 is YFSETQ in the germline V gene. The germline V and J ends were trimmed by 4 bases and 3 bases, with 14 bases remaining between them. The CDR3 sequence is 14 residues long. The CDR3 here is CASSVVGQSYEQYF. The CDR3 DNA reads TGCGCCAGCAGCGTGGTAGGGCAGAGCTACGAGCAGTACTTC.

The chain joins TRBV7-2 to TRBJ2-1, with 10 bases identical to TRBD1. The CDR3 length is 16 residues. After removal of 5 bases from V and 7 bases from J, the junction contained 11 bases not matched to a gene. CDR1 is SGHTA, CDR2 FQGNSA, per germline. CDR3 DNA sequence: TGTGCCAGCAGCATGAACCCGGGACAGGGGATTAATGAGCAGTTCTTC. Amino acids: CASSMNPGQGINEQFF.